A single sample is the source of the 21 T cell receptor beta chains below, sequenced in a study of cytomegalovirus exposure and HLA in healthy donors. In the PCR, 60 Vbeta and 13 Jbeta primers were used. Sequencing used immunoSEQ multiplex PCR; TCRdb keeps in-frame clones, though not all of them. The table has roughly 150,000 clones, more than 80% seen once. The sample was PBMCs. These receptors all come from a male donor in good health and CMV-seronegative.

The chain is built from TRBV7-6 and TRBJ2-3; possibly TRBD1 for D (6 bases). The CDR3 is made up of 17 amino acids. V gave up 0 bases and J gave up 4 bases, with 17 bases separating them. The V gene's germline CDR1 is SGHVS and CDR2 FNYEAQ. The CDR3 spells CASSLALRTGNPDTQYF. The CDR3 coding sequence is TGTGCCAGCAGCTTAGCGCTTCGAACAGGGAACCCAGATACGCAGTATTTT.

CDR3: CSVEETSGGQDTQYF. DNA for the CDR3: TGCAGCGTTGAAGAGACTAGCGGGGGGCAAGATACGCAGTATTTT. The chain carries TRBV29-1 and TRBJ2-3, with 13 bases lining up with TRBD2. Looked up from germline, CDR1 is SQVTM and CDR2 is ANQGSEA. The trim removed 0 bases at V and 5 bases at J, leaving 2 bases unmatched. The CDR3 is made up of 15 amino acids.

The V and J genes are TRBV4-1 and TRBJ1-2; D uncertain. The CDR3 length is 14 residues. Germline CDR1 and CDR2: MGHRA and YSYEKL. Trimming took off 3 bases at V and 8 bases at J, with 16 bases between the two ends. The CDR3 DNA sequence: TGCGCCAGCAGCCAGGCGGGCGGTATAGGAGGCTACACCTTC. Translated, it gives CASSQAGGIGGYTF.

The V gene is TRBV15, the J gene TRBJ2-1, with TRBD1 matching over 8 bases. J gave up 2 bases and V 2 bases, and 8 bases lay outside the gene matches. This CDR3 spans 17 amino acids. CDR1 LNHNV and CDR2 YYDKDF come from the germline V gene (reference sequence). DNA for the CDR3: TGTGCCACCAGCAGAACTACTTCAGGGGGCACCTACAATGAGCAGTTCTTC. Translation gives CATSRTTSGGTYNEQFF.

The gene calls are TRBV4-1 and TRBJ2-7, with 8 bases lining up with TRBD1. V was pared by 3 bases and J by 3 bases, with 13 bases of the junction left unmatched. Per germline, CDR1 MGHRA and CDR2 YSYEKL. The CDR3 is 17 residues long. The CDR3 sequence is CASSQDHQGAALYEQYF. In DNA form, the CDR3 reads TGCGCCAGCAGCCAGGATCACCAGGGGGCGGCACTCTACGAGCAGTACTTC.

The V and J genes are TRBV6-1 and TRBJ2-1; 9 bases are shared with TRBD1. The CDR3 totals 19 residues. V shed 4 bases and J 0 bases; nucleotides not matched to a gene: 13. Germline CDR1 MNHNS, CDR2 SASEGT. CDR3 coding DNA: TGTGCCAGCAGTGTCCGTGGACAGGGGTCCCCGAGCTCCTACAATGAGCAGTTCTTC. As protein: CASSVRGQGSPSSYNEQFF.

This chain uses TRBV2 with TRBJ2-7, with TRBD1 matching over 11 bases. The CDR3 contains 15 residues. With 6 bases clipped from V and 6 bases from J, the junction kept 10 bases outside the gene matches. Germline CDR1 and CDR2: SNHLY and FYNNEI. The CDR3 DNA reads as TGTGCCAGCAGGCCCCCCGGACAGGGGGCCGGCGAGCAGTACTTC. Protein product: CASRPPGQGAGEQYF.

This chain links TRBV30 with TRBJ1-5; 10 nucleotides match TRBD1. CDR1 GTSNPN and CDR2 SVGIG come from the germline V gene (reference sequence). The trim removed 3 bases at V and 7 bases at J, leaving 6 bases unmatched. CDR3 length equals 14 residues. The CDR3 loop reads CAWSRDRGEQPQHF. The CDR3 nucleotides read TGTGCCTGGAGCCGGGACAGGGGCGAGCAGCCCCAGCATTTT.

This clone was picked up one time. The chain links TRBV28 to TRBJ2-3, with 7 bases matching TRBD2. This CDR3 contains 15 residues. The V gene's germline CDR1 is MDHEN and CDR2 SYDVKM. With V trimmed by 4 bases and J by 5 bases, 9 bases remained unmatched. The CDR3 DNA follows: TGTGCCAGCAGTTCATTAGCGGGCGTACGAGATACGCAGTATTTT. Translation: CASSSLAGVRDTQYF.

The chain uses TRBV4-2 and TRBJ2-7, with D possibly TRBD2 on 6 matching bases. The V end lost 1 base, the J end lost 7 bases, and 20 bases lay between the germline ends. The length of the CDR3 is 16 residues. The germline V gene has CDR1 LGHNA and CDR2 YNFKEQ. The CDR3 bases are TGTGCCAGCAGCCAAGGAGGTTTGCGGGATCGGGGGGAGCAGTACTTC. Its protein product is CASSQGGLRDRGEQYF.

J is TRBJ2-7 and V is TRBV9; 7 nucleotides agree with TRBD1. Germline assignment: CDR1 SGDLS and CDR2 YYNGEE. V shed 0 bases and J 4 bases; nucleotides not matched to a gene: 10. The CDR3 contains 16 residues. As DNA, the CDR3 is TGTGCCAGCAGCGTAGGGGGTGGGGGACAGTTATACGAGCAGTACTTC. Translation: CASSVGGGGQLYEQYF.

CDR3 sequence: CSVEGQGNTGELFF. The CDR3 DNA reads as TGCAGCGTTGAAGGTCAGGGGAACACCGGGGAGCTGTTTTTT. The chain links TRBV29-1 to TRBJ2-2, with D possibly matching TRBD1 (5 bases). Trimming removed 1 base at V and 1 base at J, with 7 bases between. Germline V gene lookup returns CDR1 SQVTM and CDR2 ANQGSEA. The CDR3 spans 14 residues.

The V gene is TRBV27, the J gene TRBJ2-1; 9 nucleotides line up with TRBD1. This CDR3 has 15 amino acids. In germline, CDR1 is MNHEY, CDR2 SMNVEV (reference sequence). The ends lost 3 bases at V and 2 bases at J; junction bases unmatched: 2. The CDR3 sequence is CASSLNRGPYNEQFF. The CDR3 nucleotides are TGTGCCAGCAGTTTGAACAGGGGGCCCTACAATGAGCAGTTCTTC.

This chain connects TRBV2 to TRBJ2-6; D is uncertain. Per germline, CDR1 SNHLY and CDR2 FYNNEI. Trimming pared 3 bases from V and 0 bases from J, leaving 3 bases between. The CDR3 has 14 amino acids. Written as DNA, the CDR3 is TGTGCCAGCAGTGACGTCTCTGGGGCCAACGTCCTGACTTTC. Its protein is CASSDVSGANVLTF.

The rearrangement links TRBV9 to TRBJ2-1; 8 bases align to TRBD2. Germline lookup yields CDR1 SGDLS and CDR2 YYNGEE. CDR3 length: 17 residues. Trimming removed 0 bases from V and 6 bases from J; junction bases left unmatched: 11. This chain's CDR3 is CASSVGGASGSRNEQFF. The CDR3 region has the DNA TGTGCCAGCAGCGTAGGAGGGGCCAGCGGGAGTCGCAATGAGCAGTTCTTC.

The CDR3 DNA sequence: TGTGCCAGCAGCTTGGCTCCGACAGGGGTTCGGTATGGCTACACCTTC. Translated: CASSLAPTGVRYGYTF. The chain employs TRBV5-6 and TRBJ1-2, with 8 bases that match TRBD1. Germline-derived CDR1 and CDR2 are SGHDT and YYEEEE. V shed 0 bases and J 5 bases; nucleotides not matched to a gene: 9. CDR3 length: 16 residues.

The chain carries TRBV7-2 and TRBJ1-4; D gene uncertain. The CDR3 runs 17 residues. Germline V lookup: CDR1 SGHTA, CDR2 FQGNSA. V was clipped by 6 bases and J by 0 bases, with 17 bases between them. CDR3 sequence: CASSHTGYRSTNEKLFF. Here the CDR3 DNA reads TGTGCCAGCAGTCACACCGGGTACCGTTCAACTAATGAAAAACTGTTTTTT.

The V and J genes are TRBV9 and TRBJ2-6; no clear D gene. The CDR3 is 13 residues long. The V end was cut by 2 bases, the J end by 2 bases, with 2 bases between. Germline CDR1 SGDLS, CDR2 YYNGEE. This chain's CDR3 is CASSVTGANVLTF. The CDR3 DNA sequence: TGTGCCAGCAGCGTTACTGGGGCCAACGTCCTGACTTTC.

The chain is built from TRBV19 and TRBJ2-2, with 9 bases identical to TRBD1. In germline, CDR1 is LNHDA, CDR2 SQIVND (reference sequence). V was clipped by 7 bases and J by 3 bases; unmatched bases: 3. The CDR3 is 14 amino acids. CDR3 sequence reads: CASIRDRDTGELFF. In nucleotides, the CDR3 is TGTGCCAGTATCCGGGACAGGGACACCGGGGAGCTGTTTTTT.

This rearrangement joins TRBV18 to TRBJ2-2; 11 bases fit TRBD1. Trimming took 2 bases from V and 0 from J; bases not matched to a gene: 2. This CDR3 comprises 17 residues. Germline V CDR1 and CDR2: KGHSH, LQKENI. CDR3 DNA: TGTGCCAGCTCACCAGGGACAGGGGGACCGAACACCGGGGAGCTGTTTTTT. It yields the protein CASSPGTGGPNTGELFF.

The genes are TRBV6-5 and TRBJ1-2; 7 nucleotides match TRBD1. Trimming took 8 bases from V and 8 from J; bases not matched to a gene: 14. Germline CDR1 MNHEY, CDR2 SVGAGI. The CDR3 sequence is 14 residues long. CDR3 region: CASLGGDRRLGYTF. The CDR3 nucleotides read TGTGCCAGCCTTGGAGGGGACAGACGGTTAGGCTACACCTTC.